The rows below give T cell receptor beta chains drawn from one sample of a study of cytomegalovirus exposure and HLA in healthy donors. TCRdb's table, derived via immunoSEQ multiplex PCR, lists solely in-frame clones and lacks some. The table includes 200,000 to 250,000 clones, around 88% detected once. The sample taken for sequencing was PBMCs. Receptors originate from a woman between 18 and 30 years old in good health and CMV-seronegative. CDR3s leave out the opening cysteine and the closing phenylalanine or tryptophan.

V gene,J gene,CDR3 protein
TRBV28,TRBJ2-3,ASSLAGTGDTQY
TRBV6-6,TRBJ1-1,ASSPPPGGYTEAF
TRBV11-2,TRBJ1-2,ASSPPLGNGYT
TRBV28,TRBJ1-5,ATRGLFNQPQH
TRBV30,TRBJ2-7,AWKVTSEAPPGTSGASSYEQY
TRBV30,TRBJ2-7,AWTSGRDEQY
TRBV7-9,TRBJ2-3,ASQDRDTDTQY
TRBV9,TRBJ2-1,ASSGHPTSGRNVEQF
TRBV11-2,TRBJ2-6,ASSLGRLASSGANVLT
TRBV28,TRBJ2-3,ASRLAGERNTQY
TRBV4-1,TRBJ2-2,ASSQVSGKSPGELF
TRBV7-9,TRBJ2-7,ASSLRESYEQY
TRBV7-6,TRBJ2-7,ASSPTPGRAGSYEQY
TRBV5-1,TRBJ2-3,ASSGTTLSTDTQY
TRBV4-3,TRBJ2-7,ASSQDSSTGSYEQY
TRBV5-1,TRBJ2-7,ASSLTSSYEQY
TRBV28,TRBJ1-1,ASSTGAAF
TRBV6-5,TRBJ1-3,ASSPDNSGNTIY
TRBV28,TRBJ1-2,ASSSPPEGYT
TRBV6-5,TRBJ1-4,ASRSPASEKLF
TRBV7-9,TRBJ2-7,ASSVPGLPSLDEQY
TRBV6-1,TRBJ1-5,ASSESRTRGNQPQH
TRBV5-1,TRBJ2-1,ASSLGLAGGYNEQF
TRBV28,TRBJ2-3,ASSLFMSTGVNQESTDTQY
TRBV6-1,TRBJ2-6,ASSAGEGANVLT
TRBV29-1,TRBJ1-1,SVARGWGTEAF
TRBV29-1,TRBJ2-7,SALRRGSSYEQY
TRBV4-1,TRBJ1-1,ASSQVGWADNTEAF
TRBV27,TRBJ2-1,ASSLASGDYNEQF
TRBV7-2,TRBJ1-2,ASSLRLRGHYGYT
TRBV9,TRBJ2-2,ASSANPGELF
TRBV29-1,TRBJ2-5,SVERDREKTQY
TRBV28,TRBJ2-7,ASSLDRKKYEQY
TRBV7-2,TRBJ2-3,ASSLVLAGEDTQY
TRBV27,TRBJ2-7,ASSSLATLSEQY
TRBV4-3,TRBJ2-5,ASSQDPQSDQETQY
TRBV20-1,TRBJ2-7,SARGDNEQY
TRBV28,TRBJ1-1,ASSLPGFSAF
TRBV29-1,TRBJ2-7,SVETSAYEQY